A single sample gave rise to the 14 T cell receptor beta chains below, sequenced in a study of T-cell reconstitution after alpha-beta-depleted transplantation in children. Researchers prepared the TCRbeta library using unique molecular identifiers, the study reports. TCRdb recomputed calls from the PCR reads with MiXCR, one row per CDR3 protein. The table lists approximately 520,000 distinct CDR3 sequences, about 10% of them singletons. The sample was PBMCs, mostly from graft donor cells, taken 180 days after TCRalphabeta/CD19-depleted stem cell transplant. The source of these receptors is a female patient aged 2 to 10 who had a stem cell transplant for aplastic anemia, so the T cells may come from the graft donor.

Many counts were recorded for this clonotype. The chain carries TRBV5-1 and TRBJ1-6, with a weak D call TRBD1 (5 bases). The CDR3 length is 15 residues. The germline gives CDR1 SGHRS, CDR2 YFSETQ. The V gene lost 4 bases and the J gene lost 5 bases, with 13 bases spanning the gap. The CDR3 DNA reads as TGCGCCAGCAGCGGGACCGGGACTGATAATTCACCCCTCCACTTT. It translates to CASSGTGTDNSPLHF. Variable domain in full (rest from reference TRBV5-1 and TRBJ1-6): KAGVTQTPRYLIKTRGQQVTLSCSPISGHRSVSWYQQTPGQGLQFLFEYFSETQRNKGNFPGRFSGRQFSNSRSEMNVSTLELGDSALYLCASSGTGTDNSPLHFGNGTRLTVT.

This clonotype came up a few times. The V gene is TRBV12-3 or TRBV12-4, the J gene TRBJ1-6, with D unresolved. Trimming shortened V by 2 bases and J by 6 bases, and 17 bases separated the two germline ends. There are 17 residues in the CDR3. The CDR3 nucleotides are TGTGCCAGCAGTTTAAACTCACTGAGGGAGCCTAATTCACCCCTCCACTTT. It codes for CASSLNSLREPNSPLHF.

The gene calls are TRBV7-2 and TRBJ1-2; possible D gene TRBD1, 6 bases. In germline, CDR1 is SGHTA, CDR2 FQGNSA. V lost 1 base, J lost 6 bases, and 15 bases lay in between. CDR3 length: 15 residues. DNA for the CDR3: TGTGCCAGCAGCTTAGGCGGGGGGCGGCTTGATGGCTACACCTTC. It encodes CASSLGGGRLDGYTF.

As for this clonotype: This may be a read error: a much more frequent sequence differs by one nucleotide. This CDR3 fails to terminate in the conserved phenylalanine or tryptophan, so it likely reflects a read error. The chain has TRBV20-1 and TRBJ2-5; 7 positions agree with TRBD2. CDR3 length: 13 residues. V shed 3 bases, J shed 7 bases, and the junction held 8 bases outside the gene matches. Per the germline V gene, CDR1 is DFQATT and CDR2 is SNEGSKA (reference sequence). DNA for the CDR3: TGCAGTGCTAGTTGGGGGGGGTCTGGGACCCAGTACTCC. Its translation: CSASWGGSGTQYS.

This rearrangement joins TRBV4-1 to TRBJ2-5; the D is unclear. There are 14 residues in the CDR3. Germline CDR1 is MGHRA and CDR2 is YSYEKL. V was shortened by 0 bases and J by 2 bases, with 7 bases between the two germline ends. CDR3 protein: CASSQDYGQETQYF. As DNA, the CDR3 is TGCGCCAGCAGCCAAGATTACGGGCAAGAGACCCAGTACTTC.

The rearrangement uses TRBV7-3 and TRBJ2-6; weak D call: TRBD2 (5 bases). The germline gives CDR1 SGHTA, CDR2 FQGTGA. The germline V and J ends were trimmed by 1 base and 2 bases, with 24 bases remaining between them. The CDR3 consists of 21 residues. The CDR3 bases are TGTGCCAGCAGCTTAAAGGGAGTAGTCGGTCTAGTACCTACTGGGGCCAACGTCCTGACTTTC. It yields the protein CASSLKGVVGLVPTGANVLTF. Full variable domain (rest looked up from reference TRBV7-3 and TRBJ2-6): GAGVSQTPSNKVTEKGKYVELRCDPISGHTALYWYRQSLGQGPEFLIYFQGTGAADDSGLPNDRFFAVRPEGSVSTLKIQRTERGDSAVYLCASSLKGVVGLVPTGANVLTFGAGSRLTVL.

The chain links TRBV11-2 to TRBJ1-3; TRBD1 aligns across 10 bases. There are 15 residues in the CDR3. Trimming at V came to 3 bases and at J to 4 bases, leaving 3 bases not matched to a gene. From germline, CDR1 is SGHAT and CDR2 FQNNGV. CDR3 sequence (DNA): TGTGCCAGCAGCTTCGGACAGGGGGGAGGAAACACCATATATTTT. Protein: CASSFGQGGGNTIYF.

This clonotype turned up a few times. The chain employs TRBV7-6 and TRBJ1-5, with D perhaps TRBD1 (5 bases). CDR3 length: 13 amino acids. V was pared by 5 bases and J by 7 bases, with 12 bases between. Germline CDR1 and CDR2: SGHVS and FNYEAQ. The CDR3 nucleotides are TGTGCCAGCAGCCTCGCAGGGAGACAGCCCCAGCATTTT. It translates to CASSLAGRQPQHF. Full variable domain (outside the CDR3, taken from reference TRBV7-6 and TRBJ1-5): GAGVSQSPRYKVTKRGQDVALRCDPISGHVSLYWYRQALGQGPEFLTYFNYEAQQDKSGLPNDRFSAERPEGSISTLTIQRTEQRDSAMYRCASSLAGRQPQHFGDGTRLSIL.

This clonotype was picked up a small number of times. V gene TRBV20-1 combines with J gene TRBJ1-5; D not certain. CDR3 length equals 13 residues. Germline V CDR1 and CDR2: DFQATT, SNEGSKA (reference sequence). V was trimmed by 3 bases and J by 7 bases, leaving 13 bases between them. CDR3 in amino acids: CSAREGIGQPQHF. In nucleotides, the CDR3 is TGCAGTGCTAGGGAAGGGATCGGGCAGCCCCAGCATTTT.

This clonotype was seen many times. The chain uses TRBV29-1 and TRBJ1-2; no clear D. V lost 6 bases and J 4 bases, leaving 18 bases between the germline ends. Germline lookup yields CDR1 SQVTM and CDR2 ANQGSEA. This CDR3 region has 14 residues. The CDR3 reads CSVSLDPVGYGYTF. The CDR3 region has the DNA TGCAGCGTCTCTTTGGACCCCGTCGGCTATGGCTACACCTTC.

The V call is TRBV11-2, the J call TRBJ1-4, with D perhaps matching TRBD1 (5 bases). V shed 5 bases and J shed 7 bases, with 26 bases lying between them. The CDR3 sequence is 18 residues long. CDR1 and CDR2 from the germline V gene are SGHAT and FQNNGV. The CDR3 region is CASSPPFPQTHGGEKLFF. CDR3 DNA sequence: TGTGCCAGCAGCCCCCCTTTCCCACAGACCCACGGGGGTGAAAAACTGTTTTTT.

This clonotype was recorded at least ten times. The chain links TRBV10-3 to TRBJ1-5; D not resolved. V was shortened by 3 bases and J by 5 bases, with 14 bases between the two germline ends. This CDR3 has 15 amino acids. Germline CDR1 and CDR2: ENHRY and SYGVKD. The CDR3 protein is CAISEGLAKDQPQHF. The CDR3 coding sequence is TGTGCCATCAGTGAAGGACTGGCGAAAGATCAGCCCCAGCATTTT.

The chain uses TRBV5-1 and TRBJ2-2; possible D gene TRBD2, 5 bases. The length of the CDR3 is 12 residues. With 2 bases removed from V and 7 bases from J, the gap between germline ends came to 6 bases. Germline assignment: CDR1 SGHRS and CDR2 YFSETQ. The CDR3 DNA reads as TGCGCCAGCAGCTTCGGGGACGGGGAGCTGTTTTTT. Its protein is CASSFGDGELFF.

This clonotype was detected many times. DNA for the CDR3: TGCGCCAGCAGTGGATCTAGCGGAGAATACAATGAGCAGTTCTTC. As protein: CASSGSSGEYNEQFF. The chain employs TRBV10-1 and TRBJ2-1; 7 bases align to TRBD2. Trimming cost V 4 bases and J 4 bases; bases outside gene matches: 7. Germline V CDR1 and CDR2: WNHNN, SYGVQD (reference sequence). The CDR3 is 15 residues long.